This T cell receptor (beta chain) was sequenced in a study of cytomegalovirus exposure and HLA in healthy donors. Whole-study context: The use of the same platform for the 120 or so validation repertoires and the approximately 670 first-cohort repertoires was reported by a later analysis.

For this clone: Antigen: not known.

Profiled with immunoSEQ multiplex PCR; TCRdb holds only in-frame clones, not every one. The sample has around 230,000 clones, 70% to 90% seen once. Study observations and caveats: Diagnosis of cytomegalovirus status made by the classifier reportedly showed high specificity and sensitivity.

The CDR3 has 14 residues. Germline V gene data show CDR1 as SGHRS and CDR2 as YFSETQ. V lost 3 bases, J lost 0 bases, and 9 bases lay in between. What was sequenced was PBMCs. The chain has TRBV5-1 and TRBJ1-1; TRBD1 is a possible D gene (5 bases). The origin of this receptor is a woman in her 30s in good health and CMV-seropositive. The CDR3 DNA sequence: TGCGCCAGCAGCTCGAGCAGGGTGAACACTGAAGCTTTCTTT. Its translation is CASSSSRVNTEAFF. Full variable domain (outside the CDR3, taken from reference TRBV5-1 and TRBJ1-1): KAGVTQTPRYLIKTRGQQVTLSCSPISGHRSVSWYQQTPGQGLQFLFEYFSETQRNKGNFPGRFSGRQFSNSRSEMNVSTLELGDSALYLCASSSSRVNTEAFFGQGTRLTVV.